This paragraph reports one TCR beta chain. Described time point: cycle 4 day 1 (C4D1), after more than five weeks of nivolumab. Brentuximab vedotin exposure varied among the patients, all of whom had relapsed after autologous stem cell transplantation. Investigators obtained CD8+ T cells from thawed PBMCs by magnetic negative selection. The CDR3 sequence is 15 residues long. The germline V and J ends were trimmed by 5 bases and 0 bases, with 10 bases remaining between them. Per the germline V gene, CDR1 is KGHSH and CDR2 is LQKENI. The data belong to a study of PD-1 blockade in classical Hodgkin lymphoma. Sequencing used immunoSEQ multiplex PCR; TCRdb keeps in-frame clones, though not all of them. Here the sample spans about 10,000 clones, about 68% being singletons.

The sequences come from CD8+ T cells from blood, collected before the fourth cycle of nivolumab. This chain joins TRBV18 and TRBJ2-2; D might be TRBD1 or TRBD2, each matching 5 bases. This clonotype was sampled from a human donor with classical Hodgkin lymphoma. The CDR3 bases are TGTGCCAGCTCAGGGACGGGAACGAACACCGGGGAGCTGTTTTTT. Translated, it gives CASSGTGTNTGELFF.